A selection of T cell receptor beta chains follows, all from one sample in a study of response to subunit inactivated influenza vaccine. TCRdb re-called the RT-PCR reads with MiXCR, one entry per CDR3 protein. The sample consists of roughly 670,000 distinct CDR3 sequences, 13% to 15% of them appearing once. Sequenced material: PBMCs from blood, taken approximately 15 days before vaccination. The source is a man between 45 and 60 years old who received an inactivated influenza vaccine. The CDR3 runs from the conserved cysteine through the conserved F or W. A D gene is named only where the DNA matches it firmly.

j_call	d_call	v_call	cdr3_aa
TRBJ2-3	.	TRBV24-1	CATSDQGPASTDTQYF
TRBJ2-2	.	TRBV27	CASSLDPVSSGELFF
TRBJ2-7	.	TRBV7-2	CASMKGRGDEQYF
TRBJ2-1	TRBD2	TRBV7-9	CASSLAGSGRALNEQFF
TRBJ2-5	TRBD2	TRBV3-1	CASSKTSGGYQETQYF
TRBJ2-5	.	TRBV18	CASSRDWRETQYF
TRBJ2-7	TRBD1	TRBV27	CASSVLTGVHEQYF
TRBJ2-1	TRBD2	TRBV4-3	CASSQSGGSRQFF
TRBJ2-4	TRBD2	TRBV4-2	CASSQDRLAGGFSKNIQYF
TRBJ2-3	TRBD2	TRBV2	CASRGKRGLQGDTQYF
TRBJ2-3	TRBD1	TRBV11-2	CASSSLRDRGKYF
TRBJ1-5	.	TRBV27	CASSFIGPGNQPQHF
TRBJ2-1	.	TRBV4-3	CASSQDRRTGYNEQFF
TRBJ2-7	TRBD1	TRBV12-3/TRBV12-4	CASSFGTDSYEQYF
TRBJ1-6	.	TRBV18	CASSPLLDSPLHF
TRBJ2-1	TRBD2	TRBV27	CASSLRLAGGSSSYNEQFF
TRBJ2-1	TRBD2	TRBV11-1	CASSLKIAGGDRYYNEQFF
TRBJ2-2	TRBD1	TRBV28	CASSTGDTGWDTGELFF
TRBJ1-6	.	TRBV4-3	CASSQKGQNYNSPLHF
TRBJ2-7	TRBD2	TRBV7-2	CASSSPGRERGYEQYF
TRBJ2-3	TRBD2	TRBV7-2	CASSLVAGVSTDTQYF
TRBJ2-7	TRBD2	TRBV27	CASSLGTSGTPREQYF
TRBJ1-2	TRBD1	TRBV6-1	CASSRGQGIRYGYTF
TRBJ2-2	TRBD1	TRBV5-1	CASSSGGHGELFF
TRBJ2-2	.	TRBV28	CASRWGQGNTGELFF
TRBJ2-5	.	TRBV5-6	CASSLVSTRETQYF
TRBJ1-3	TRBD1	TRBV12-3/TRBV12-4	CASSSGTGTGNTIYF
TRBJ2-2	.	TRBV9	CASSRGGQANTGELFF
TRBJ1-5	TRBD1	TRBV20-1	CSVGQGANQPQHF
TRBJ2-1	.	TRBV5-1	CASSGAGYNEQFF
TRBJ2-7	.	TRBV28	CASSPDDDREQYF